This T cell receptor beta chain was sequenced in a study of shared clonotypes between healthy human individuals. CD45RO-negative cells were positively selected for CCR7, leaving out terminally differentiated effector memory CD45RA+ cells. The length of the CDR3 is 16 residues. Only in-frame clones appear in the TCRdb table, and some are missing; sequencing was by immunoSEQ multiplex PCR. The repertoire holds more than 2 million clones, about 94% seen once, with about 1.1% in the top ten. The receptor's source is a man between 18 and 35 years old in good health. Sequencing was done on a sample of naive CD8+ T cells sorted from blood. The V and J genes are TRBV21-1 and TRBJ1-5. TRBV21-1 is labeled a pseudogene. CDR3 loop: CAREIEARVRNQPQHF. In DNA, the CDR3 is TGTGCCAGAGAAATCGAGGCCCGGGTTCGCAATCAGCCCCAGCATTTT.